The T cell receptor (beta chain) under discussion was sequenced for a study of vaccination effects on CD4 cells after COVID-19. Overall study findings and caveats: After vaccination, at late timepoints, clones induced by infection and by vaccine contracted markedly.

Sequencing used immunoSEQ multiplex PCR; TCRdb keeps in-frame clones, though not all of them. The sample consists of 41,000 or so clones, around three quarters of them appearing once. Trimming at V came to 2 bases and at J to 8 bases, leaving 6 bases not matched to a gene. The CDR3 consists of 13 residues. From germline, CDR1 is SGHRS and CDR2 YFSETQ. As regards this clone: Antigen: not known.

The ViraFEST assay expanded antigen-specific CD4+ T cells with viral peptide pools before sequencing. Subsequent to a culture period of about nine days, CD4+ T cells were isolated. Vaccine recipients, nucleocapsid antibody negative, had no prior SARS-CoV-2 infection. At days 3 and 7, half of the medium was exchanged for IL-2 medium. Sequencing was performed on CD4+ T cells from PBMCs cultured with HCoV-NL63 spike peptides, taken before COVID-19 vaccination. The clonotype comes from a human donor who received a COVID-19 vaccine. The V and J genes are TRBV5-1 and TRBJ1-2; 7 nucleotides align to TRBD1. The CDR3 loop is CASSFDRVGGYTF. CDR3 nucleotide sequence: TGCGCCAGCAGCTTTGACAGGGTCGGGGGCTACACCTTC.